These 14 T cell receptor beta chains came from one sample sequenced in a study of T cell changes during pregnancy in multiple sclerosis. This table comes from immunoSEQ multiplex PCR, and its TCRdb copy is limited to in-frame clones, with some not included. This table has about 47,000 clones, 92% appearing once. The source material was peripheral blood, sampled in the third trimester of pregnancy. Receptors were obtained from a female donor with multiple sclerosis, enrolled in a pregnancy study.

The chain joins TRBV7-2 to TRBJ2-1; TRBD2 is a possible D gene (5 bases). Per germline, CDR1 SGHTA and CDR2 FQGNSA. V was pared by 5 bases and J by 12 bases, with 11 bases between. CDR3 length equals 11 residues. The CDR3 region is CASSDARGQFF. The CDR3 nucleotides read TGTGCCAGCAGCGACGCACGGGGGCAGTTCTTC. Filled out from reference TRBV7-2 and TRBJ2-1, the complete variable domain reads GAGVSQSPSNKVTEKGKDVELRCDPISGHTALYWYRQSLGQGLEFLIYFQGNSAPDKSGLPSDRFSAERTGGSVSTLTIQRTQQEDSAVYLCASSDARGQFFGPGTRLTVL.

This chain links TRBV5-1 with TRBJ2-7; TRBD2 matches 12 bases. V was clipped by 2 bases and J by 5 bases; unmatched bases: 8. Per germline, CDR1 SGHRS and CDR2 YFSETQ. CDR3 length: 16 amino acids. Written as DNA, the CDR3 is TGCGCCAGCAGCTTTACACTAGCGGGAGGAGGGAACGAGCAGTACTTC. Amino acids: CASSFTLAGGGNEQYF.

The rearrangement joins TRBV5-1 to TRBJ1-2, with D unresolved. Per the germline V gene, CDR1 is SGHRS and CDR2 is YFSETQ. Trimming removed 5 bases from V and 6 bases from J, with 11 bases in between. This CDR3 region has 12 residues. CDR3 nucleotide sequence: TGCGCCAGCAGGGGTGGTCAGGATGGCTACACCTTC. Translated, it gives CASRGGQDGYTF.

The chain joins TRBV19 to TRBJ2-2; no definite D call. This CDR3 comprises 15 residues. Trimming pared 2 bases from V and 9 bases from J, leaving 16 bases between. Germline CDR1 is LNHDA and CDR2 is SQIVND (reference sequence). CDR3 bases: TGTGCCAGTAGTATAATCGGTGGCGGTCCCCGGGAGCTGTTTTTT. Its translation is CASSIIGGGPRELFF.

The chain uses TRBV28 and TRBJ1-2; 7 bases fit TRBD1. Losses at the gene ends were 6 bases for V and 4 bases for J; bases not matched to a gene: 2. CDR3 size: 12 residues. Germline-derived CDR1 and CDR2 are MDHEN and SYDVKM. The CDR3 reads CASSDRVYGYTF. As DNA, the CDR3 is TGTGCCAGCAGCGACAGGGTCTATGGCTACACCTTC.

J is TRBJ2-4 and V is TRBV9; 10 bases agree with TRBD2. CDR3 length: 14 residues. The germline CDR1 and CDR2 sequences are SGDLS and YYNGEE. Germline trimming cut 4 bases from V and 7 bases from J; bases unmatched to any gene: 5. Written as DNA, the CDR3 is TGTGCCAGCAGCCCGGGGGGACTAGCGAACATTCAGTACTTC. This sequence encodes CASSPGGLANIQYF.

This chain links TRBV7-9 with TRBJ1-2; D is possibly TRBD1 (5 bases). The CDR3 is made up of 12 amino acids. With 8 bases removed from V and 1 base from J, the gap between germline ends came to 8 bases. Germline values: CDR1 SEHNR, CDR2 FQNEAQ (reference sequence). CDR3 residues: CASGGVNYGYTF. CDR3 sequence (DNA): TGTGCCAGCGGGGGGGTTAACTATGGCTACACCTTC.

This rearrangement joins TRBV19 to TRBJ1-3, with 8 bases matching TRBD1. The CDR3 extends over 16 amino acids. Losses at the gene ends were 4 bases for V and 2 bases for J; bases not matched to a gene: 7. Germline CDR1 is LNHDA and CDR2 is SQIVND (reference sequence). CDR3 sequence: CASSNRGSSPGNTIYF. CDR3 nucleotide sequence: TGTGCCAGTAGTAACAGGGGGTCTTCGCCTGGAAACACCATATATTTT.

This clone occurred once. The chain joins TRBV21-1 to TRBJ2-2; the listed D gene, TRBD2, was not tested against the DNA. TRBV21-1 is noted as a pseudogene. The CDR3 is 20 amino acids. The CDR3 reads CASSKIVASGRAEGTGELFF. CDR3 DNA sequence: TGTGCCAGCAGCAAGATTGTAGCTAGCGGGAGGGCTGAAGGGACCGGGGAGCTGTTTTTT.

This clone was seen only once. V and J are TRBV6-5 and TRBJ1-1, with a weak D call TRBD1 (6 bases). Germline CDR1 and CDR2: MNHEY and SVGAGI. Trimming took 4 bases from V and 1 from J, leaving 7 bases between them. There are 13 residues in the CDR3. The CDR3 region is CASSWTENTEAFF. The CDR3 nucleotides are TGTGCCAGCAGTTGGACAGAGAACACTGAAGCTTTCTTT.

The chain recombines TRBV7-6 with TRBJ2-2; no definite D call. The CDR3 loop spans 14 amino acids. V lost 0 bases, J lost 0 bases, and 2 bases lay in between. The germline gives CDR1 SGHVS, CDR2 FNYEAQ. This chain's CDR3 is CASSLASNTGELFF. CDR3 in DNA: TGTGCCAGCAGCTTAGCCTCGAACACCGGGGAGCTGTTTTTT.

The V call is TRBV6-4, the J call TRBJ2-1; 8 bases fit TRBD2. This CDR3 spans 14 amino acids. Germline V lookup: CDR1 MRHNA, CDR2 SNTAGT. Germline trimming cut 6 bases from V and 8 bases from J; bases unmatched to any gene: 9. DNA for the CDR3: TGTGCCAGCAGAGTCGAGAGCGGGGGTTATGAGCAGTTCTTC. Amino acids: CASRVESGGYEQFF.

The CDR3 region has the DNA TGTGCCTGGAGGAGGGCGTCCTATGGCTACACCTTC. Translation: CAWRRASYGYTF. The rearrangement links TRBV30 to TRBJ1-2; D is uncertain. CDR1 and CDR2 from the germline V gene are GTSNPN and SVGIG (reference sequence). With 3 bases removed from V and 4 bases from J, the gap between germline ends came to 9 bases. The CDR3 loop spans 12 amino acids.

V usage is TRBV6-6 and J usage is TRBJ2-5; no definite D call. V lost 7 bases and J lost 5, with 11 bases in between. This CDR3 is built from 12 residues. In germline, CDR1 is MNHNY, CDR2 SVGAGI (reference sequence). CDR3 loop: CASMSREETQYF. In DNA form, the CDR3 reads TGTGCCAGCATGTCTAGAGAGGAGACCCAGTACTTC.